This TCR beta chain is from a study of Graves' ophthalmopathy and Graves' hyperthyroidism. The CDR3 extends over 12 amino acids. The germline V gene encodes CDR1 MNHEY and CDR2 SVGAGI. The ends were cut back, 9 bases at V and 4 bases at J, with 12 bases in the middle. Those donors who had ophthalmopathy presented with moderate-to-severe activity, a CAS of ≥3, a NOSPECS of ≥4 and a duration under 3 months. The evidence that diagnosis relied on was clinical symptoms, serum thyroxine, TRAb, thyroid ultrasound and orbital computed tomography. PBMCs originated in roughly 10 ml of fresh peripheral blood. CDR3 regions of TCR beta were amplified from RNA transcripts. HTBI primers served in a first-round RT-PCR, which a second-round multiplex PCR followed. MiXCR, applied by TCRdb to the multiplex PCR reads, yields one record per CDR3 protein. The profile shows 150,000 to 200,000 distinct CDR3 sequences, 30% to 45% of them singletons.

This sequence originates from a woman between 40 and 55 years old with Graves' ophthalmopathy. Input material: peripheral blood. The chain links TRBV6-5 to TRBJ2-5; D is perhaps TRBD2 (6 bases). CDR3 amino acids: CASIRGGETQYF. The CDR3 DNA is TGTGCCAGTATAAGGGGAGGAGAGACCCAGTACTTC.